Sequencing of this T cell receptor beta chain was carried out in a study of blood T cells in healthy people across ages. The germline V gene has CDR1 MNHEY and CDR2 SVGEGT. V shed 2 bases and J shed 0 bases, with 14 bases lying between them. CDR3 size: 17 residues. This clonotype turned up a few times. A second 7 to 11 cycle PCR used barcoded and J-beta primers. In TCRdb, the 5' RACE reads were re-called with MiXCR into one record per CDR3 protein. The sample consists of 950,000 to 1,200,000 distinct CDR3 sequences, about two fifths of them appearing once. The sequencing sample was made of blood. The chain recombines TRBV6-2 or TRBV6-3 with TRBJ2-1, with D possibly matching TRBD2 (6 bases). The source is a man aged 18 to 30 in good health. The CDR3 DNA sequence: TGTGCCAGCAGTTACGAGAGGGAGGTCAACTCCTACAATGAGCAGTTCTTC. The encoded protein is CASSYEREVNSYNEQFF.